This TCR beta chain was found in a study of T cell clonotyping in hematopoietic cell transplantation. The study, taken as a whole, reports: Without cell sorting, CD4 versus CD8 contributions remain unresolved.

About this clone: Antigen: not known.

Recipients were bled about 28 days pretransplant and at posttransplant days 30, 100, 180. Profiling relied on immunoSEQ multiplex PCR, and the TCRdb table lists in-frame clones only, not all of them. The sample shows 12,000 to 15,000 clones, around 94% of them seen only once. The input for sequencing was PBMCs, taken 30 days after allogeneic stem cell transplant. The clonotype was recovered from a male patient between 55 and 70 years old who had an allogeneic stem cell transplant from an unrelated donor, so the T cells may come from the graft donor. Some clones in this sample may be carry-over from other donors' samples.

This CDR3 is CASSARQGTMNTEAFF. CDR3 sequence (DNA): TGCGCCAGCAGCGCCCGACAGGGGACCATGAACACTGAAGCTTTCTTT. The chain combines TRBV5-1 with TRBJ1-1; TRBD1 matches 8 bases. J gave up 0 bases and V 4 bases, and 8 bases lay outside the gene matches. The CDR3 runs 16 residues. Germline values: CDR1 SGHRS, CDR2 YFSETQ.